This is a list of T cell receptor beta chains from one sample in a study of CD8 T cells in ankylosing spondylitis. TCRdb analysed the 5' RACE reads with MiXCR anew, one entry per CDR3 protein. The table lists about 100,000 distinct CDR3 sequences, roughly 8.3% of them singletons. The sample consisted of blood, either unsorted or a sorted T cell fraction (not recorded which). These receptors came from a male donor with ankylosing spondylitis or in good health (not recorded which). The conserved cysteine and the conserved F or W are not part of the CDR3 here. The order of the fields is J gene, V gene, CDR3 protein.

TRBJ1-1 TRBV20-1 SVILQGNTEAF
TRBJ2-1 TRBV14 ASRLSGYNEQF
TRBJ2-3 TRBV4-3 ASSHLQGGTDTQY
TRBJ1-2 TRBV7-9 ASSSRDRGPINYGYT
TRBJ2-7 TRBV20-1 SARDYGTSGSYEQY
TRBJ2-1 TRBV5-6 ASSLVLAGVNEQF
TRBJ1-1 TRBV29-1 SVDNGAGTEAF
TRBJ2-1 TRBV20-1 SARTTRRGQYNEQF
TRBJ2-1 TRBV24-1 ATGEGLEQF
TRBJ2-1 TRBV12-3/TRBV12-4 ASSGLAGGQF
TRBJ2-1 TRBV7-8 ASSLGLGNEQF